This T cell receptor (beta chain) was captured in a study of CD8+ T cells in alopecia areata. Looking at the study overall: Those patients who were treated received oral tofacitinib, which was given at 5 to 10 mg twice daily for moderate-to-severe alopecia areata. The study gave tofacitinib for 6 to 18 months, then 6 months off drug.

Sequencing templates came from extracted RNA that was reverse transcribed into cDNA. Assay used: immunoSEQ multiplex PCR; TCRdb lists only in-frame clones, some missing. The table lists approximately 150,000 clones, around 87% of them singletons. CDR1 is MRHNA and CDR2 is SNTAGT in the germline V gene. The CDR3 covers 15 residues. V was pared by 3 bases and J by 10 bases, with 3 bases of the junction left unmatched. Peripheral blood and lesional scalp punch biopsies came from alopecia areata patients. J is TRBJ2-1 and V is TRBV6-4; 16 nucleotides line up with TRBD2. The sequencing here drew on CD8+ T cells sorted from blood, taken at week 0. This TCR was sampled from a human donor with alopecia areata. The CDR3 is CASSEGLAGGEEQFF. CDR3 sequence (DNA): TGTGCCAGCAGTGAGGGACTAGCGGGGGGGGAAGAGCAGTTCTTC.